Below, 10 T cell receptor beta chains from the same sample are listed, as sequenced in a study of cytomegalovirus exposure and HLA in healthy donors. 60 Vbeta and 13 Jbeta primers were used in PCR. Clones were read by immunoSEQ multiplex PCR, and TCRdb kept only the in-frame ones, dropping some. There are 150,000 to 200,000 clones in the sample; 68% occur only once, and about 10% lies in the top ten. The sequenced sample was PBMCs. The receptors originated from a man under 40 in good health and CMV-seropositive.

The chain uses TRBV5-4 and TRBJ2-1; 9 bases line up with TRBD1. V lost 4 bases to trimming and J lost 7 bases; unmatched junction nucleotides: 9. CDR1 and CDR2 (germline): SGHNT, YYREEE (reference sequence). The CDR3 is made up of 15 amino acids. CDR3 bases: TGTGCCAGCAGCCTCCCGGACAGGGGCGGAAATGAGCAGTTCTTC. This translates into CASSLPDRGGNEQFF.

The chain combines TRBV19 with TRBJ2-3; TRBD2 matches at 9 bases. The CDR3 runs 14 residues. Germline V gene data show CDR1 as LNHDA and CDR2 as SQIVND (reference sequence). The J segment lost 5 bases and the V segment lost 4 bases, leaving 4 bases of the junction unmatched. The CDR3 nucleotides read TGTGCCAGTAGTAAGCGGGAGGCGGTAGATACGCAGTATTTT. As protein: CASSKREAVDTQYF.

This chain joins TRBV5-4 and TRBJ2-3; D call uncertain. The germline V gene has CDR1 SGHNT and CDR2 YYREEE (reference sequence). The CDR3 is 13 residues long. With 3 bases removed from V and 0 bases from J, the gap between germline ends came to 5 bases. CDR3 in DNA: TGTGCCAGCAGCTACCAGAGCACAGATACGCAGTATTTT. This gives the protein CASSYQSTDTQYF.

The chain carries TRBV2 and TRBJ1-1; D unclear. Germline lookup yields CDR1 SNHLY and CDR2 FYNNEI. The CDR3 contains 12 residues. Trimming cost V 6 bases and J 8 bases, with 13 bases left between them. As DNA, the CDR3 is TGTGCCAGCAGCGACGACACCATCGAAGCTTTCTTT. This gives the protein CASSDDTIEAFF.

This clone was recorded only once. The chain uses TRBV6-5 and TRBJ1-5; D might be TRBD1 (5 bases). V lost 2 bases and J 5 bases, leaving 13 bases between the germline ends. This CDR3 spans 15 amino acids. Germline assignment: CDR1 MNHEY and CDR2 SVGAGI. The CDR3 here is CASSYTAGVDQPQHF. For the CDR3, the DNA is TGTGCCAGCAGTTACACGGCGGGGGTGGATCAGCCCCAGCATTTT.

This chain uses TRBV5-1 with TRBJ2-7; the D gene could be TRBD1 or TRBD2 (5 bases each). Germline V lookup: CDR1 SGHRS, CDR2 YFSETQ. V was cut by 4 bases and J by 0 bases, with 14 bases left in between. The CDR3 runs to 15 residues. The CDR3 DNA follows: TGCGCCAGCAGCCTGGGACCTAGGAGCTCCTACGAGCAGTACTTC. It yields the protein CASSLGPRSSYEQYF.

The rearrangement links TRBV7-3 to TRBJ2-5, with D possibly matching TRBD2 (6 bases). The CDR3 has 14 residues. Trimming cost V 4 bases and J 6 bases, with 15 bases left between them. Germline V gene sequence: CDR1 SGHTA, CDR2 FQGTGA. CDR3 protein: CASSSGLGGQTQYF. CDR3 in DNA: TGTGCCAGCAGCTCGGGACTTGGGGGTCAGACCCAGTACTTC.

The chain couples TRBV18 to TRBJ2-3; D uncertain. The CDR3 contains 11 residues. Trimming shortened V by 6 bases and J by 6 bases, and 7 bases separated the two germline ends. Germline V lookup: CDR1 KGHSH, CDR2 LQKENI. In nucleotides, the CDR3 is TGTGCCAGCTCCCCCCGGGATACGCAGTATTTT. Translating it yields CASSPRDTQYF. The full variable domain, rest sourced from reference TRBV18 and TRBJ2-3, is NAGVMQNPRHLVRRRGQEARLRCSPMKGHSHVYWYRQLPEEGLKFMVYLQKENIIDESGMPKERFSAEFPKEGPSILRIQQVVRGDSAAYFCASSPRDTQYFGPGTRLTVL.

V and J are TRBV10-1 and TRBJ2-7; tentative D call: TRBD1 (8 bases). With 4 bases removed from V and 6 bases from J, the gap between germline ends came to 16 bases. This CDR3 has 14 amino acids. The germline gives CDR1 WNHNN, CDR2 SYGVQD (reference sequence). The DNA for the CDR3 is TGCGCCAGCAGTGCTACAGGGGGGGTGAGCGAGCAGTACTTC. It specifies CASSATGGVSEQYF.

This chain joins TRBV5-1 and TRBJ1-1; no clear D. CDR1 is SGHRS, CDR2 YFSETQ, per germline. The CDR3 has 14 residues. Trimming pared 0 bases from V and 1 base from J, leaving 7 bases between. DNA of the CDR3: TGCGCCAGCAGCTTGGTTGCAGGGAACACTGAAGCTTTCTTT. Translating it yields CASSLVAGNTEAFF.